This paragraph reports one TCR beta chain. It was during active infection that Seattle patients were enrolled and then longitudinally followed. This sample is drawn from a study of blood T cell repertoires in COVID-19. The repertoire was sequenced with immunoSEQ multiplex PCR; TCRdb's copy has only in-frame clones and lacks some. The sample has roughly 200,000 clones; roughly three quarters are singletons. After removal of 5 bases from V and 5 bases from J, the junction contained 10 bases not matched to a gene. The CDR3 has 15 amino acids. Germline V gives CDR1 SEHNR, CDR2 FQNEAQ (reference sequence).

Sequencing used peripheral blood. The TCR was taken from a woman aged 40 to 50 with COVID-19, enrolled during active disease. This rearrangement joins TRBV7-9 to TRBJ2-5; 8 bases map to TRBD1. CDR3 sequence (DNA): TGTGCCAGCAGCCATCCCAGGGGGCTTATGGAGACCCAGTACTTC. Translating it yields CASSHPRGLMETQYF.